Listed here are 16 T cell receptor beta chains from one sample, sequenced in a study of ipilimumab plus nivolumab after autologous stem cell transplantation. Using immunoSEQ multiplex PCR, the repertoire was profiled, and TCRdb retains in-frame clones only, with some absent. The table records some 46,000 clones, nearly 90% of them present only once. This specimen was PBMCs, taken in a trial of ipilimumab plus nivolumab as post-transplant consolidation. Source of these receptors: a male donor with multiple myeloma.

The chain carries TRBV29-1 and TRBJ2-2; weak D call: TRBD1 (5 bases). The CDR3 extends over 14 amino acids. The germline V gene encodes CDR1 SQVTM and CDR2 ANQGSEA. V was trimmed by 7 bases and J by 0 bases, leaving 12 bases between them. The CDR3 is CSAPGKTNTGELFF. CDR3 bases: TGCAGCGCCCCAGGGAAAACGAACACCGGGGAGCTGTTTTTT.

The sample holds a few counts of this clone. The chain carries TRBV10-3 and TRBJ1-5; D remains ambiguous. CDR1 is ENHRY, CDR2 SYGVKD, per germline. With 6 bases removed from V and 5 bases from J, the gap between germline ends came to 8 bases. The CDR3 runs to 12 residues. DNA of the CDR3: TGTGCCATCAGCGGAGGAGATCAGCCCCAGCATTTT. Its protein is CAISGGDQPQHF.

The chain is built from TRBV6-1 and TRBJ1-2, with 7 bases aligning to TRBD1. The CDR3 runs 14 residues. Losses at the gene ends were 5 bases for V and 6 bases for J; bases not matched to a gene: 9. The germline V gene has CDR1 MNHNS and CDR2 SASEGT. The DNA for the CDR3 is TGTGCCAGCAGTTTGACAGGGAGTAATCATGGCTACACCTTC. Amino acids: CASSLTGSNHGYTF.

This rearrangement joins TRBV27 to TRBJ2-7, with 8 nucleotides matching TRBD1. The CDR3 is made up of 14 amino acids. With V trimmed by 3 bases and J by 2 bases, 3 bases remained unmatched. Looked up from germline, CDR1 is MNHEY and CDR2 is SMNVEV (reference sequence). The CDR3 loop is CASSFDRGAYEQYF. For the CDR3, the DNA is TGTGCCAGCAGTTTCGACAGGGGTGCCTACGAGCAGTACTTC.

The J gene is TRBJ2-5, the V gene TRBV9, with D tentatively TRBD2 (5 bases). Germline-derived CDR1 and CDR2 are SGDLS and YYNGEE. Trimming removed 0 bases from V and 2 bases from J, with 11 bases in between. The CDR3 totals 15 residues. In nucleotides, the CDR3 is TGTGCCAGCAGCGTAGATGGTAGCGAACAAGAGACCCAGTACTTC. It is translated as CASSVDGSEQETQYF.

The CDR3, as DNA: TGTGCCAGCAGTGAGGGGGATAGCGCAGATACGCAGTATTTT. Amino acid sequence: CASSEGDSADTQYF. The chain combines TRBV27 with TRBJ2-3; D is perhaps TRBD1 (6 bases). Trimming took 5 bases from V and 4 from J, leaving 13 bases between them. Germline CDR1 is MNHEY and CDR2 is SMNVEV (reference sequence). The CDR3 runs to 14 residues.

This chain joins TRBV5-6 and TRBJ2-7; D is uncertain. Between the trimmed V and J ends, which lost 0 bases and 0 bases, there was a span of 7 bases. CDR1 and CDR2 from the germline V gene are SGHDT and YYEEEE. The length of the CDR3 is 14 residues. CDR3 nucleotides: TGTGCCAGCAGCTTGGGTGGAAACTCCTACGAGCAGTACTTC. Amino acids: CASSLGGNSYEQYF.

Worth noting for this clone: Since a far larger clone is one base different, this is likely a read error. The V and J genes are TRBV7-3 and TRBJ1-1; no clear D. Germline V gives CDR1 SGHTA, CDR2 FQGTGA. The V and J ends lost 3 bases and 0 bases respectively, with 5 bases between them. CDR3 size: 13 residues. The CDR3 coding sequence is TGTGCCAGCAGCTTTAATATGAACACTGAAGCTTTCTTT. It is translated as CASSFNMNTEAFF.

The chain links TRBV4-1 to TRBJ1-4, with D unclear. Trimming left V 1 base short and J 8 bases short, with 8 bases between. Looked up from germline, CDR1 is MGHRA and CDR2 is YSYEKL. The CDR3 runs to 13 residues. CDR3: CASSQVVGEKLFF. DNA for the CDR3: TGCGCCAGCAGCCAAGTTGTCGGAGAAAAACTGTTTTTT.

With regard to this clone: The germline gene is not matched at one end of the junction; a read error may be the cause. This sequence joins TRBV6-1 and TRBJ2-5; D not resolved. This CDR3 region has 14 residues. Germline lookup yields CDR1 MNHNS and CDR2 SASEGT. CDR3 loop: CASSEGGNQETQYF. CDR3 sequence (DNA): TGTGCCAGCAGTGAAGGCGGCAACCAGGAGACCCAGTACTTC.

This chain connects TRBV5-1 to TRBJ1-1; D is possibly TRBD1 (5 bases). Trimming cost V 5 bases and J 3 bases, with 11 bases left between them. Germline assignment: CDR1 SGHRS and CDR2 YFSETQ. CDR3 length equals 13 residues. The CDR3 reads CASRGRLDTEAFF. CDR3 bases: TGCGCCAGCAGGGGGCGTCTGGACACTGAAGCTTTCTTT.

The chain joins TRBV7-2 to TRBJ1-2; no firm D call. There are 13 residues in the CDR3. V gave up 3 bases and J gave up 6 bases, with 11 bases separating them. Germline CDR1 and CDR2: SGHTA and FQGNSA. CDR3 loop: CASSFSRVDGYTF. Here the CDR3 DNA reads TGTGCCAGCAGCTTCAGTCGAGTCGATGGCTACACCTTC.

This clone was recorded a few times. This sequence joins TRBV18 and TRBJ2-5; D gene ambiguous. Trimming shortened V by 3 bases and J by 3 bases, and 8 bases separated the two germline ends. Germline CDR1 KGHSH, CDR2 LQKENI. This CDR3 has 13 residues. CDR3 sequence reads: CASSPYREETQYF. The CDR3 nucleotides read TGTGCCAGCTCACCGTATAGGGAAGAGACCCAGTACTTC.

The chain uses TRBV7-9 and TRBJ2-7, with D maybe TRBD1 (6 bases). Germline CDR1 and CDR2: SEHNR and FQNEAQ (reference sequence). The length of the CDR3 is 15 residues. Trimming took off 1 base at V and 3 bases at J, with 13 bases between the two ends. The DNA of the CDR3 is TGTGCCAGCAGCTTAGGTGCAGGGGCGAACTACGAGCAGTACTTC. This sequence encodes CASSLGAGANYEQYF.

This clone was seen only once. The chain links TRBV27 to TRBJ2-2; perhaps TRBD1 as D (5 bases). Germline CDR1 and CDR2: MNHEY and SMNVEV (reference sequence). Trimming pared 4 bases from V and 6 bases from J, leaving 9 bases between. This CDR3 comprises 13 residues. The CDR3 nucleotides read TGTGCCAGCAGTTCTCAGGGCGCCGGGGAGCTGTTTTTT. Translated: CASSSQGAGELFF.

The rearrangement joins TRBV5-1 to TRBJ2-6, with D unresolved. Trimming left V 4 bases short and J 2 bases short, with 13 bases between. Germline-derived CDR1 and CDR2 are SGHRS and YFSETQ. There are 16 residues in the CDR3. The CDR3 sequence is CASSRTVLAGANVLTF. The CDR3 DNA reads TGCGCCAGCAGCCGGACGGTTCTCGCTGGGGCCAACGTCCTGACTTTC.